This entry features one TCR beta chain sequence. The data originate from a study of T cells after yellow fever vaccination. The CDR3 contains 15 residues. Trimming cost V 4 bases and J 4 bases, with 17 bases left between them. The germline gives CDR1 MNHNS, CDR2 SASEGT. TCRdb itself ran the 5' RACE reads through MiXCR, one entry per CDR3 protein. The sample records roughly 160,000 distinct CDR3 sequences, around 8.5% being singletons. This TCR was recovered from a man between 18 and 29 years old who received the YFV17D yellow fever vaccine. The rearrangement uses TRBV6-1 and TRBJ2-7; D call uncertain. The input for sequencing was CD8+ T cells sorted from PBMCs, taken 45 days after the yellow fever booster vaccination. CDR3 nucleotide sequence: TGTGCCAGCAGTGTAGACCCAGGATTCGGATACGAGCAGTACGTC. Translated: CASSVDPGFGYEQYV.